The rows below give T cell receptor beta chains drawn from one sample of a study of blood T cells in healthy people across ages. TCRdb re-derived calls from the 5' RACE reads in MiXCR, one entry per CDR3 protein. There are 1.5 million to 2 million distinct CDR3 sequences in the sample; roughly 43% occur only once, and roughly 24% lies in the top ten. Specimen: blood. All receptors come from a human donor in good health. Both conserved end residues are part of each CDR3. Fields, in order: CDR3 DNA, CDR3 protein, J gene, clone size, D gene, V gene. A D gene is named only where the DNA matches it firmly. Size values are once, few and many counts, or a class for expanded clones, and some rows have none.

CDR3 DNA: TGCGCCAGCAGCTCCACAGGTGGTGATCCCCTCCACTTT
CDR3 protein: CASSSTGGDPLHF
J gene: TRBJ1-6
clone size: few
D gene: NA
V gene: TRBV5-1

CDR3 DNA: TGTGCCAGCAGCTTGGGCAGGGTAAGCAATCAGCCCCAGCATTTT
CDR3 protein: CASSLGRVSNQPQHF
J gene: TRBJ1-5
clone size: NA
D gene: NA
V gene: TRBV5-5

CDR3 DNA: TGTGCCAGCAGTTCCGTCACAGATACGCAGTATTTT
CDR3 protein: CASSSVTDTQYF
J gene: TRBJ2-3
clone size: many
D gene: NA
V gene: TRBV28

CDR3 DNA: TGTGCCAGCATTTCCCGGGGATCCTCTTTCAATGAGCAGTTCTTC
CDR3 protein: CASISRGSSFNEQFF
J gene: TRBJ2-1
clone size: NA
D gene: NA
V gene: TRBV6-6

CDR3 DNA: TGTGCCAGCAGTCCGCCGGGGAACGAAGGGCGTGGCTACACCTTC
CDR3 protein: CASSPPGNEGRGYTF
J gene: TRBJ1-2
clone size: NA
D gene: NA
V gene: TRBV28

CDR3 DNA: TGTGCCAGCGGAAGGCCGGCAACTAATGAAAAGCTGTTTTTT
CDR3 protein: CASGRPATNEKLFF
J gene: TRBJ1-4
clone size: NA
D gene: NA
V gene: TRBV28

CDR3 DNA: TGCAGCGTTGATGGGGTCGGGGGAAATAACTACGATGAGCAGTTCTTC
CDR3 protein: CSVDGVGGNNYDEQFF
J gene: TRBJ2-1
clone size: NA
D gene: NA
V gene: TRBV29-1

CDR3 DNA: TGTGCCAGCAGCTCGACGGAGGCCGCTGGCTACACCTTC
CDR3 protein: CASSSTEAAGYTF
J gene: TRBJ1-2
clone size: few
D gene: NA
V gene: TRBV28

CDR3 DNA: TGTGCCAGCTCGCTCAGGACAGGGGGCGCCCTGAATGAGCAGTTCTTC
CDR3 protein: CASSLRTGGALNEQFF
J gene: TRBJ2-1
clone size: NA
D gene: TRBD1
V gene: TRBV18

CDR3 DNA: TGTGCCAGCAGCAAAACCATAGGGAACACTGAAGCTTTCTTT
CDR3 protein: CASSKTIGNTEAFF
J gene: TRBJ1-1
clone size: few
D gene: NA
V gene: TRBV12-3/TRBV12-4

CDR3 DNA: TGTGCCAGCAGTATAGGTCATGCAGATACGCAGTATTTT
CDR3 protein: CASSIGHADTQYF
J gene: TRBJ2-3
clone size: NA
D gene: NA
V gene: TRBV12-3/TRBV12-4

CDR3 DNA: TGTGCCAGCAGCCCCCCCTTTGGGGGGTACAATGAGCAGTTCTTC
CDR3 protein: CASSPPFGGYNEQFF
J gene: TRBJ2-1
clone size: few
D gene: NA
V gene: TRBV3-1

CDR3 DNA: TGTGCCACCAGGCAGACTTTAGCCGGGGAGCTGTTTTTT
CDR3 protein: CATRQTLAGELFF
J gene: TRBJ2-2
clone size: NA
D gene: NA
V gene: TRBV24-1

CDR3 DNA: TGTGCCAGCACCCGTTTTGGCGGACAGGGGAGATACGAGCAGTACTTC
CDR3 protein: CASTRFGGQGRYEQYF
J gene: TRBJ2-7
clone size: NA
D gene: TRBD1
V gene: TRBV6-5

CDR3 DNA: TGCAGTGCTAGAGATAATCAAATGCGGTCCCAAGAGACCCAGTACTTC
CDR3 protein: CSARDNQMRSQETQYF
J gene: TRBJ2-5
clone size: few
D gene: NA
V gene: TRBV20-1

CDR3 DNA: TGTGCCAGCAGTCCCGGACTAGACAGGGAGACCCAGTACTTC
CDR3 protein: CASSPGLDRETQYF
J gene: TRBJ2-5
clone size: NA
D gene: NA
V gene: TRBV11-3

CDR3 DNA: TGCGCCAGCAGCCAATCGGTAACCTACGAGCAGTACTTC
CDR3 protein: CASSQSVTYEQYF
J gene: TRBJ2-7
clone size: few
D gene: NA
V gene: TRBV4-1

CDR3 DNA: TGTGCCAGCAGTACGACAGGGGTCCTCACAGATACGCAGTATTTT
CDR3 protein: CASSTTGVLTDTQYF
J gene: TRBJ2-3
clone size: NA
D gene: TRBD1
V gene: TRBV6-5

CDR3 DNA: TGCAGTGCTAGGGCAAGGTGGGTCAAAAACATCCAGTACTTC
CDR3 protein: CSARARWVKNIQYF
J gene: TRBJ2-4
clone size: NA
D gene: NA
V gene: TRBV20-1

CDR3 DNA: TGTGCCAGCAGCTTTTCTACAGGCCCCAACAATGAGCAGTTCTTC
CDR3 protein: CASSFSTGPNNEQFF
J gene: TRBJ2-1
clone size: NA
D gene: NA
V gene: TRBV7-2

CDR3 DNA: TGCGCCAGCAGCTCCGTGGGAGGCGACCCAAGCTCCACGCGGCCCTCCTACAATGAGCAGTTCTTC
CDR3 protein: CASSSVGGDPSSTRPSYNEQFF
J gene: TRBJ2-1
clone size: NA
D gene: NA
V gene: TRBV5-1

CDR3 DNA: TGCAGCGTTGAAGATGCCCTCGAGACAGGGGTTGTGGGCTACACCTTC
CDR3 protein: CSVEDALETGVVGYTF
J gene: TRBJ1-2
clone size: few
D gene: TRBD1
V gene: TRBV29-1

CDR3 DNA: TGTGCCAGCAGCCCCGGTTGGAGCGGGGGCCAAGAGACCCAGTACTTC
CDR3 protein: CASSPGWSGGQETQYF
J gene: TRBJ2-5
clone size: NA
D gene: TRBD2
V gene: TRBV7-9

CDR3 DNA: TGTGCCAGCAGATCGGGACAGCTATATCAGGGCAATCAGCCCCAGCATTTT
CDR3 protein: CASRSGQLYQGNQPQHF
J gene: TRBJ1-5
clone size: NA
D gene: TRBD1
V gene: TRBV6-1

CDR3 DNA: TGCGCCAGCAGCTTGCATGGTAATGGGGGCACAGATACGCAGTATTTT
CDR3 protein: CASSLHGNGGTDTQYF
J gene: TRBJ2-3
clone size: NA
D gene: NA
V gene: TRBV4-1

CDR3 DNA: TGTGCCAGCAGTGAACTAGTCCCGAGTAACGAGCAGTACTTC
CDR3 protein: CASSELVPSNEQYF
J gene: TRBJ2-7
clone size: NA
D gene: NA
V gene: TRBV2

CDR3 DNA: TGTGCCAGCAGTAAGGAGGCGACAGTCACAGATACGCAGTATTTT
CDR3 protein: CASSKEATVTDTQYF
J gene: TRBJ2-3
clone size: NA
D gene: NA
V gene: TRBV6-1

CDR3 DNA: TGCGCCAGCAGCCAAGATAACTTGGCAAGGCAGCCCCAGCATTTT
CDR3 protein: CASSQDNLARQPQHF
J gene: TRBJ1-5
clone size: NA
D gene: NA
V gene: TRBV4-3

CDR3 DNA: TGTGCCAGCTCACCACGTGGGAGCGGGACGGGCGAGCAGTACTTC
CDR3 protein: CASSPRGSGTGEQYF
J gene: TRBJ2-7
clone size: NA
D gene: TRBD2
V gene: TRBV18

CDR3 DNA: TGTGCCAGCAGTTACGATAATTCCCCCCTCCACTTT
CDR3 protein: CASSYDNSPLHF
J gene: TRBJ1-6
clone size: NA
D gene: NA
V gene: TRBV6-6

CDR3 DNA: TGTGCCAGCAGTCTCACAGGGGGGGAATACCAAGAGACCCAGTACTTC
CDR3 protein: CASSLTGGEYQETQYF
J gene: TRBJ2-5
clone size: few
D gene: NA
V gene: TRBV27

CDR3 DNA: TGCAGCGTTGTTAGTGCGCATGGCTACACCTTC
CDR3 protein: CSVVSAHGYTF
J gene: TRBJ1-2
clone size: NA
D gene: NA
V gene: TRBV29-1